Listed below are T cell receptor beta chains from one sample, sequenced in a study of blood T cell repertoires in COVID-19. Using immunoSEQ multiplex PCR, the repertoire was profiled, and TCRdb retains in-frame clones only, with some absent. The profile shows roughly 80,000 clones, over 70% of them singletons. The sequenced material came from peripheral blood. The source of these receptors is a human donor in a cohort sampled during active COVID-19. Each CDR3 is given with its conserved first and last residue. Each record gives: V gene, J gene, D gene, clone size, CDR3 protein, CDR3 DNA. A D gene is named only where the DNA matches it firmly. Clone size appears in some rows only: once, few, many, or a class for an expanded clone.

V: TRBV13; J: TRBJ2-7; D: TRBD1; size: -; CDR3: CASKRTGPSSYEQYF; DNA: TGTGCCAGCAAGAGGACAGGACCTAGCTCCTACGAGCAGTACTTC
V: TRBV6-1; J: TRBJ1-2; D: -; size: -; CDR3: CASSEGWADGYTF; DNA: TGTGCCAGCAGTGAAGGATGGGCCGATGGCTACACCTTC
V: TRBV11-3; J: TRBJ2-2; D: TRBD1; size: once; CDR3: CASRSDRVTGELFF; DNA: TGTGCCAGCAGGTCCGACAGGGTGACTGGGGAGCTGTTTTTT
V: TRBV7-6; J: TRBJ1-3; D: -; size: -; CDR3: CASRATGGPSGNTIYF; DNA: TGTGCCAGCAGGGCTACGGGGGGCCCGTCTGGAAACACCATATATTTT
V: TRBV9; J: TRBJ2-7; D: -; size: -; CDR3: CASSPSEQYF; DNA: TGTGCCAGCAGCCCCTCCGAGCAGTACTTC
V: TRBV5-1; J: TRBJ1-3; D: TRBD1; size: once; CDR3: CASSLEPGGVGNTIYF; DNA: TGCGCCAGCAGCTTGGAGCCAGGGGGTGTTGGAAACACCATATATTTT
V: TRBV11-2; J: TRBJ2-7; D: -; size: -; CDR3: CASSFETPSYEQYF; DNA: TGTGCCAGCAGCTTCGAGACACCCTCCTACGAGCAGTACTTC
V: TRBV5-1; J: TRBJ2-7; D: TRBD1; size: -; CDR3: CASYGTETYEQYF; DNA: TGCGCCAGCTATGGGACAGAAACCTACGAGCAGTACTTC
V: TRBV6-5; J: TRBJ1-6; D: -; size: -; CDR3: CASSYSAGALGLPLHF; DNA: TGTGCCAGCAGTTACTCGGCAGGGGCACTGGGATTACCCCTCCACTTT
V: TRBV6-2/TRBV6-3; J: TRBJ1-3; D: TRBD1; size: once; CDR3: CASSSYRDRANTIYF; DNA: TGTGCCAGCAGTTCGTACCGGGACAGGGCCAACACCATATATTTT
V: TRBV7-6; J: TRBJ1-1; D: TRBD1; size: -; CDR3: CARWELRQGAPEAFF; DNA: TGTGCGAGGTGGGAGCTGCGACAGGGGGCCCCTGAAGCTTTCTTT
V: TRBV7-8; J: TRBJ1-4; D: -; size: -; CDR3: CASSLASAGNEKLFF; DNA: TGTGCCAGCAGCTTAGCCTCGGCAGGGAATGAAAAACTGTTTTTT
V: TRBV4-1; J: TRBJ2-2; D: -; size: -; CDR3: CASSQDRDTGELFF; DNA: TGCGCCAGCAGCCAAGACCGGGACACCGGGGAGCTGTTTTTT
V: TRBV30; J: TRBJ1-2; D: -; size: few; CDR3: CAWSDGGGQHNYGYTF; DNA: TGTGCCTGGAGTGACGGTGGTGGACAGCATAACTATGGCTACACCTTC
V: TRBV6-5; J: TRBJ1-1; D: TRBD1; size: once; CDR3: CASTPSQGARTEAFF; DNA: TGTGCCAGCACTCCCTCCCAGGGGGCGCGCACTGAAGCTTTCTTT
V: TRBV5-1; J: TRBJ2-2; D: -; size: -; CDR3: CASRSEDRLTGELFF; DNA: TGCGCCAGCAGGTCCGAAGACAGACTCACCGGGGAGCTGTTTTTT
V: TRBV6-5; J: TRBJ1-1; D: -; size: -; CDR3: CASSRGSRNTEAFF; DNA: TGTGCCAGCAGCCGAGGGAGTCGGAACACTGAAGCTTTCTTT
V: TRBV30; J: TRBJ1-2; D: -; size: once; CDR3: CAWSVTGLGYGYTF; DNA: TGTGCCTGGAGTGTAACAGGGCTGGGCTATGGCTACACCTTC
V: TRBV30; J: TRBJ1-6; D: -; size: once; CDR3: CAWSSGQEGSPLHF; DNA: TGTGCCTGGAGTAGTGGGCAGGAAGGCTCACCCCTCCACTTT
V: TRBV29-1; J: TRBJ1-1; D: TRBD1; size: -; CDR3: CSVLTGAYTEAFF; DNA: TGCAGCGTTCTGACAGGGGCCTACACTGAAGCTTTCTTT
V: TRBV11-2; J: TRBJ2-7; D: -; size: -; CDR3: CASSRTGIYEQYF; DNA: TGTGCCAGCAGCCGCACAGGGATCTACGAGCAGTACTTC
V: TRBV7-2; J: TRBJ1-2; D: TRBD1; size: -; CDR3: CASTKMGQSYGYTF; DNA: TGTGCCAGCACCAAAATGGGACAGTCCTATGGCTACACCTTC
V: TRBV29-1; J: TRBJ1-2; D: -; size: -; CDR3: CSVRQVYGYTF; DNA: TGCAGCGTCCGACAGGTCTATGGCTACACCTTC
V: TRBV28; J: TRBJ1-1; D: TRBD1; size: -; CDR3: CASSTQGARTEAFF; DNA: TGTGCCAGCAGTACACAGGGGGCGCGAACTGAAGCTTTCTTT
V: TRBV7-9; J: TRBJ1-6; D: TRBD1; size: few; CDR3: CASSRRQGNNSPLHF; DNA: TGTGCCAGCAGCCGACGACAGGGGAATAATTCACCCCTCCACTTT
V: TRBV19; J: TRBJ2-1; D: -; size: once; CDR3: CASSPRQSAAEQFF; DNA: TGTGCCAGTAGCCCCCGACAGTCGGCTGCGGAGCAGTTCTTC
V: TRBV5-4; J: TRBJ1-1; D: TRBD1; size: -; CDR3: CASSPRTGQNTEAFF; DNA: TGTGCCAGCAGCCCGCGGACAGGCCAGAACACTGAAGCTTTCTTT
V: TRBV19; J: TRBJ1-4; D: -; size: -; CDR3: CASSLSWTQRISTNEKLFF; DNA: TGTGCCAGTAGTCTTTCCTGGACACAACGGATTTCAACTAATGAAAAACTGTTTTTT
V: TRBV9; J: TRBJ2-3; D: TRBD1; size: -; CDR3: CASSVVGQPTDTQYF; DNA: TGTGCCAGCAGCGTGGTGGGACAGCCCACAGATACGCAGTATTTT
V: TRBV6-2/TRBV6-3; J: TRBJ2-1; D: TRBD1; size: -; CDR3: CASSYSGTGGYNEQFF; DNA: TGTGCCAGCAGTTACTCAGGGACAGGGGGCTACAATGAGCAGTTCTTC
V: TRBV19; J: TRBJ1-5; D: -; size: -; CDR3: CASSINRGNQPQHF; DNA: TGTGCCAGTAGTATAAACAGGGGCAATCAGCCCCAGCATTTT
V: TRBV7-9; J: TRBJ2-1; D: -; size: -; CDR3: CASSFGTPQGEQFF; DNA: TGTGCCAGCAGCTTTGGGACTCCGCAGGGTGAGCAGTTCTTC
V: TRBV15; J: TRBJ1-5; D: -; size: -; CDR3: CATSRGGSNQPQHF; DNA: TGTGCCACCAGCAGAGGAGGGAGCAATCAGCCCCAGCATTTT